This section outlines one T cell receptor beta chain sequence together with its context. Its antigen is as yet unknown. The sample comes from a study of blood T cells in healthy people across ages. Findings and limits, study-wide: TCR beta diversity per million T cells fell roughly linearly with age. It was not known whether donors were CMV positive (a possible confounder of expanded clonotype changes). PBMCs that were unsorted prevented a conclusive naive versus antigen-experienced comparison.

The second PCR ran roughly 6 to 12 cycles with a sample-barcoded 5' primer and J-beta primers. From the 5' RACE reads, TCRdb called clonotypes with MiXCR, one entry per CDR3 protein. The sample includes some 1 million distinct CDR3 sequences, around 43% of them seen just once. Per sample, at least 6 micrograms of total RNA were extracted. There are 19 residues in the CDR3. The germline V gene encodes CDR1 SNHLY and CDR2 FYNNEI. The chain carries TRBV2 and TRBJ2-7; D might be TRBD1 or TRBD2, each matching 6 bases. The J call is doubtful: the DNA matches TRBJ2-5 better. Sequences were obtained from blood. The receptor was isolated from a woman aged 60-75 years in good health. CDR3: CASSPWASRSGGGQETQYF. The DNA for the CDR3 is TGTGCCAGCAGTCCTTGGGCTTCTCGGAGCGGAGGGGGACAAGAGACCCAGTACTTC.